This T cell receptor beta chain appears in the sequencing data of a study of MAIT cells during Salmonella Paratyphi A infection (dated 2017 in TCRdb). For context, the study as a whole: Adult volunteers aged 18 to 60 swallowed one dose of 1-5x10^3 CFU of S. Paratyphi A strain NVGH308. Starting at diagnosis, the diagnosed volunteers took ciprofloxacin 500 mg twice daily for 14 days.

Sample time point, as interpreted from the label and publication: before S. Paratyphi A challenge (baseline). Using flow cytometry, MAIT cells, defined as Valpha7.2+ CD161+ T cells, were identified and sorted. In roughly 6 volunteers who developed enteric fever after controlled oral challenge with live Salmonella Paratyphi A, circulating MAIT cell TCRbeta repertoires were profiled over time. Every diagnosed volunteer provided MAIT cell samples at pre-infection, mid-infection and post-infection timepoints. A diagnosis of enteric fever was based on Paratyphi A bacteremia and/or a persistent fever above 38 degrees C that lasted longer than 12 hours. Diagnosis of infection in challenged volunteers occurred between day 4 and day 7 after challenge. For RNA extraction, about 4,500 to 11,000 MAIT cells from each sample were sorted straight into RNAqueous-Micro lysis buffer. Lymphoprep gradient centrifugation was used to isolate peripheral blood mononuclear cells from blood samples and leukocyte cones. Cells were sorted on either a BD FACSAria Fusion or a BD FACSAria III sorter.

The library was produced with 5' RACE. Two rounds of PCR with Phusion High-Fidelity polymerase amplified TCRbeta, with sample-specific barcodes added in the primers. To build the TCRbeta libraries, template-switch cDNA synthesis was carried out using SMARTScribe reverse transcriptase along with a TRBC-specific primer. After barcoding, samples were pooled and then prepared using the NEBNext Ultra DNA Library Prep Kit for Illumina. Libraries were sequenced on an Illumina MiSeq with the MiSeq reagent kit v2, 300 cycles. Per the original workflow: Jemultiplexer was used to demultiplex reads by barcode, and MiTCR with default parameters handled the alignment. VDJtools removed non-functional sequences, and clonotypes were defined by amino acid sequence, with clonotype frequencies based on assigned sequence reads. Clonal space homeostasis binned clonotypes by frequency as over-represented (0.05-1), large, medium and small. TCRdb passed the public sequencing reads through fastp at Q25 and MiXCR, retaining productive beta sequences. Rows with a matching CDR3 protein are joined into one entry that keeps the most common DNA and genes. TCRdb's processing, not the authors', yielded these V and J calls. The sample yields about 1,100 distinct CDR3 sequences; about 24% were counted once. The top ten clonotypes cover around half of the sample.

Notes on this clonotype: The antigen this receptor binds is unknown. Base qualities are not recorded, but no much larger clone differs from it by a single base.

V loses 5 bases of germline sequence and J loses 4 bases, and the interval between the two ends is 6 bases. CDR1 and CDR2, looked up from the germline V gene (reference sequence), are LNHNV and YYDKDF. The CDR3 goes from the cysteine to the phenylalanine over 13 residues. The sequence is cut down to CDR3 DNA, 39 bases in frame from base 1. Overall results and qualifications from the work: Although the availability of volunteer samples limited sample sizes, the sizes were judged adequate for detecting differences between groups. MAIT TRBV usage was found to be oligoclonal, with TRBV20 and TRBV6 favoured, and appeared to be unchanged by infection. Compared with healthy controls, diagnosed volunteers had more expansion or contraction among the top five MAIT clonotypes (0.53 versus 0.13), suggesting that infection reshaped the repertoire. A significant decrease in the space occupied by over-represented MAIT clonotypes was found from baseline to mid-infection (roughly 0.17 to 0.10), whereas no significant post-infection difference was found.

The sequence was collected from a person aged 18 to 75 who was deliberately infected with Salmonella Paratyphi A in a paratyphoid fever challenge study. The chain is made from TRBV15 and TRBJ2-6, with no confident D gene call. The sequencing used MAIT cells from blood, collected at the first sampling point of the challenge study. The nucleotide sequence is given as TGTGCCACCAGCCCCCGGGGGGCCAACGTCCTGACTTTC. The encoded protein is CATSPRGANVLTF.